This TCR beta chain was sequenced for a study of cytomegalovirus exposure and HLA in healthy donors. CDR1 and CDR2 from the germline V gene are SGHTA and FQGTGA. Trimming cost V 5 bases and J 5 bases; bases outside gene matches: 14. The CDR3 covers 16 residues. This clone has only a few counts. PCR used 60 Vbeta primers and 13 Jbeta primers. Clones were read by immunoSEQ multiplex PCR, and TCRdb kept only the in-frame ones, dropping some. This table holds roughly 110,000 clones, around 77% found once. The clonotype originates from a man aged 18 to 35 in good health and CMV-seronegative. The sequenced material came from PBMCs. V is TRBV7-3 and J is TRBJ1-1; 7 bases line up with TRBD1. CDR3 sequence (DNA): TGTGCCAGCAGCCCCAGGGGGACATTGATGGGGACTGAAGCTTTCTTT. Translation gives CASSPRGTLMGTEAFF.